This T cell receptor beta chain was recovered during a study of Graves' ophthalmopathy and Graves' hyperthyroidism (dated 2018 in TCRdb). Study-wide context: Peripheral blood was collected before any treatment was given, at the time of initial diagnosis. In roughly 6 hyperthyroidism patients, the T-cell repertoires found in thyroid tissue were compared with those found in blood. The 75 to 100 discovery patients were randomly split 7:3 into training and test sets. TCR beta repertoire signatures were used to distinguish Graves' ophthalmopathy from Graves' hyperthyroidism and to predict progression to ophthalmopathy. Following sample collection, hyperthyroidism patients were given methimazole at a starting dose of 30 mg daily, and ophthalmopathy patients were given high-dose intravenous methylprednisolone. An independent validation cohort comprised roughly 20 hyperthyroidism patients and 17 patients who later progressed from hyperthyroidism to ophthalmopathy. In total, some 130 blood samples were TCR-sequenced: approximately 40 ophthalmopathy, some 72 hyperthyroidism and about 17 hyperthyroidism-to-ophthalmopathy patients. To explore V-J signatures distinguishing ophthalmopathy from hyperthyroidism, a discovery set of 100 or so patients (43 ophthalmopathy, roughly 56 stable hyperthyroidism) was enrolled. Study-wide findings and limitations: Sample size was not statistically predetermined, and group allocation was not concealed from the investigators. In validation, the model predicted ophthalmopathy progression with 70.59% sensitivity and roughly 72% specificity; some 13 predicted patients were CT-confirmed with GO in a median of approximately 6.2 months. Most expanded thyroid clonotypes with a frequency above 0.001 also appeared in blood, which suggests that blood repertoires may reflect the immune response in the thyroid. In cross-validation, the 13-signature model distinguished ophthalmopathy from stable hyperthyroidism with around 90% sensitivity and about 81% specificity, while in the test set the corresponding values were 80% and 75%.

For repertoire sequencing, the TCR beta CDR3 regions were amplified from RNA transcripts. The first round was an RT-PCR using HTBI primers with the Qiagen OneStep RT-PCR kit, and this first round was followed by a second-round multiplex PCR, then size selection and purification. Libraries were sequenced on an Illumina HiSeq2000 using paired-end 100 bp reads. In the paper's pipeline: SOAPnuke was used for read processing, and reads with adapters, uncalled bases, a mean Phred below 15, or no exact constant-primer or identifier match were discarded. High-quality paired reads were merged with COPE v1.2.5. Each unique nucleotide sequence was treated as a clonotype, and MiTCR v1.1 was used to align the clonotypes to the IMGT TRB V, D and J references. The analysis was limited to V-J combinations with a frequency above 0.0001, which together covered 99.2% of repertoires. A TCR clonal expansion and chaos score per V-J combination was defined as the ratio of F50 clonal expansion to chaos observed in the TCRdist matrix. Welch's t-statistics and random forest were used to narrow the features down to more than 10 V-J combinations, which were then fed into a naive Bayes classifier. Thyroid-blood repertoire similarity was quantified with the Morisita-Horn index. Through fastp at Q25 and MiXCR, TCRdb rebuilt clones from the public reads, retaining in-frame beta chains. For every CDR3 protein sequence, its rows merge into one entry that carries the most common genes and DNA. TCRdb's processing, not the authors', yielded these V and J calls. In all, the sample holds fewer than 250,000 distinct CDR3 sequences, and around 30% of those were seen once. Approximately 9% of the sample belongs to the ten largest clones.

With regard to this clonotype: Its antigen is still unknown. No base quality values were provided; no much bigger clone lies one nucleotide off.

Ophthalmopathy patients had moderately to severely active disease, Clinical Activity Score of at least 3, NOSPECS grade of at least 4, and disease duration under 3 months. Patients with other autoimmune diseases, uncontrolled infections, pregnancy or lactation were excluded from the study. Clinical symptoms, serum thyroxine, TRAb, thyroid ultrasound and orbital computed tomography were used for diagnosis. PBMCs were isolated from more than 9 ml of fresh peripheral blood by Ficoll-Paque density gradient centrifugation. Total RNA was extracted using Trizol reagent, and RNA quality was checked on an Agilent 2100 Bioanalyzer. Sample: peripheral blood. The origin of this receptor is a man between 50 and 59 years old with Graves' ophthalmopathy. Donor details come from another sample of the same person, matched by shared clones.

Here is the DNA: TGTGCCAGCAGCTTAGTGGGAGGGGACTTCGCGAACACCGGGGAGCTGTTTTTT. The translation is CASSLVGGDFANTGELFF. The chain couples TRBV7-8 to TRBJ2-2; 7 bases in the middle match TRBD2. Trimming takes 1 base off V and 0 bases off J; junction bases not matched to a gene: 8. CDR1 and CDR2 (SGHVS, FQNEAQ) derive from the germline V gene. The CDR3 runs 18 residues from the cysteine to the phenylalanine. Only CDR3 DNA remains: 54 bases, in frame from the first base. With the portions outside the CDR3 filled from the reference TRBV7-8 and TRBJ2-2 genes, the complete variable region becomes GAGVSQSPRYKVAKRGQDVALRCDPISGHVSLFWYQQALGQGPEFLTYFQNEAQLDKSGLPSDRFFAERPEGSVSTLKIQRTQQEDSAVYLCASSLVGGDFANTGELFFGEGSRLTVL.